This T cell receptor (beta chain) was obtained from a study of CD8+ T cells in alopecia areata. After removal of 3 bases from V and 1 base from J, the junction contained 11 bases not matched to a gene. This CDR3 spans 18 amino acids. CDR1 and CDR2 (germline): SQVTM, ANQGSEA. This clone has more than one count but fewer than ten. Described treatment: oral pan-JAK inhibitor, 5-10 mg twice daily. Reverse transcription of extracted RNA yielded cDNA, which provided the sequencing template. TCRdb's table, derived via immunoSEQ multiplex PCR, lists solely in-frame clones and lacks some. The repertoire includes 65,000 to 75,000 clones, approximately 30% of them detected once, and 15% sits in the top ten.

The chain employs TRBV29-1 and TRBJ2-3, with 12 bases fitting TRBD2. The sequence derives from a human donor with alopecia areata. The starting material was CD8+ T cells sorted from blood, obtained at week 4, from a patient treated with tofacitinib. CDR3 nucleotide sequence: TGCAGCGTTGAGGGGCTAGCGGGAGGGTTATCCCGCACAGATACGCAGTATTTT. Its translation: CSVEGLAGGLSRTDTQYF.